This is a list of T cell receptor beta chains from one sample in a study of cytomegalovirus exposure and HLA in healthy donors. Sequencing used immunoSEQ multiplex PCR; TCRdb keeps in-frame clones, though not all of them. The table has approximately 90,000 clones, approximately 93% seen once; the top ten hold around 1.1%. The sample consisted of PBMCs. The source is a woman under 40 in good health and CMV-seropositive. CDR3s include the opening cysteine and the closing phenylalanine or tryptophan. A D gene is named only where the DNA matches it firmly. Clone size is shown for a subset of rows, as once, few, many or a class of expanded clone.

j_call: TRBJ2-2
clone_size: -
d_call: -
v_call: TRBV5-6
cdr3_nt: TGTGCCAGCAGCCCTGCAGTTGGTAGCGGCACAACCGGGGAGCTGTTTTTT
cdr3_aa: CASSPAVGSGTTGELFF

j_call: TRBJ2-5
clone_size: once
d_call: TRBD1
v_call: TRBV19
cdr3_nt: TGTGCCACCGGACAGGGGGTAGGGGAGACCCAGTACTTC
cdr3_aa: CATGQGVGETQYF

j_call: TRBJ2-7
clone_size: -
d_call: TRBD1
v_call: TRBV11-2
cdr3_nt: TGTGCCAGCAGTAATACACCGGGACAGGGGATGAATCGGCACGAGCAGTACTTC
cdr3_aa: CASSNTPGQGMNRHEQYF

j_call: TRBJ1-2
clone_size: -
d_call: TRBD1
v_call: TRBV28
cdr3_nt: TGTGCCAGCAGTTTCAGGTGGGACAGGGGTTACTATGGCTACACCTTC
cdr3_aa: CASSFRWDRGYYGYTF

j_call: TRBJ1-4
clone_size: once
d_call: TRBD1
v_call: TRBV29-1
cdr3_nt: TGCAGCGCCAAAGAACGACAGGGGAGTGAAAAACTGTTTTTT
cdr3_aa: CSAKERQGSEKLFF

j_call: TRBJ2-7
clone_size: -
d_call: -
v_call: TRBV30
cdr3_nt: TGTGCCTGGAGTGTGAGCTATAACGAGCAGTACTTC
cdr3_aa: CAWSVSYNEQYF

j_call: TRBJ1-1
clone_size: -
d_call: -
v_call: TRBV2
cdr3_nt: TGTGCCAGCAGTGATCCAGGGCAAGCTTTCTTT
cdr3_aa: CASSDPGQAFF

j_call: TRBJ2-7
clone_size: -
d_call: -
v_call: TRBV9
cdr3_nt: TGTGCCAGCAGCCCTCACCCCGGGGGACCAGCCGGGAACGAGCAGTACTTC
cdr3_aa: CASSPHPGGPAGNEQYF

j_call: TRBJ1-3
clone_size: -
d_call: -
v_call: TRBV5-4
cdr3_nt: TGTGCCAGCGGACCAGGGGTCTCTGGAAACACCATATATTTT
cdr3_aa: CASGPGVSGNTIYF

j_call: TRBJ2-3
clone_size: -
d_call: -
v_call: TRBV7-2
cdr3_nt: TGTGCCAGCAAACACAGGGACCTTATGGATACGCAGTATTTT
cdr3_aa: CASKHRDLMDTQYF

j_call: TRBJ2-5
clone_size: -
d_call: TRBD2
v_call: TRBV7-2
cdr3_nt: TGTGCCAGCAGCTTAGCGCTGTTCGGGGGAGGGCCAAAAGAGACCCAGTACTTC
cdr3_aa: CASSLALFGGGPKETQYF

j_call: TRBJ2-4
clone_size: -
d_call: TRBD1
v_call: TRBV19
cdr3_nt: TGTGCCAGTAGTGTTAGGGGGCCACGGTCGGCCAAAAACATTCAGTACTTC
cdr3_aa: CASSVRGPRSAKNIQYF

j_call: TRBJ2-3
clone_size: few
d_call: -
v_call: TRBV18
cdr3_nt: TGTGCCAGCTCAGCCCAGGAGGGTACGCAGTATTTT
cdr3_aa: CASSAQEGTQYF

j_call: TRBJ2-2
clone_size: -
d_call: -
v_call: TRBV4-2
cdr3_nt: TGTGCCAGCAGCCAAGGTGGTCGTGGGGCAGTCACCGGGGAGCTGTTTTTT
cdr3_aa: CASSQGGRGAVTGELFF

j_call: TRBJ2-3
clone_size: once
d_call: -
v_call: TRBV5-6
cdr3_nt: TGTGCCAGCAGCTTTAGAGGAACAGATACGCAGTATTTT
cdr3_aa: CASSFRGTDTQYF

j_call: TRBJ1-2
clone_size: -
d_call: TRBD1
v_call: TRBV6-5
cdr3_nt: TGTGCCAGCAGACCCAGGGCAGGGGGCGACTATGGCTACACCTTC
cdr3_aa: CASRPRAGGDYGYTF

j_call: TRBJ2-3
clone_size: once
d_call: TRBD2
v_call: TRBV2
cdr3_nt: TGTGCCAAACGGACTAGCGGCACAGATACGCAGTATTTT
cdr3_aa: CAKRTSGTDTQYF

j_call: TRBJ2-1
clone_size: -
d_call: -
v_call: TRBV4-3
cdr3_nt: TGCGCCAGCAGCCAAGATCATTACAGCTCCTTTTCCTACAATGAGCAGTTCTTC
cdr3_aa: CASSQDHYSSFSYNEQFF

j_call: TRBJ1-2
clone_size: -
d_call: -
v_call: TRBV6-1
cdr3_nt: TGTGCCAGCAGTGAATGGGAGGATTCCTTCTCAGGCTACACCTTC
cdr3_aa: CASSEWEDSFSGYTF

j_call: TRBJ2-5
clone_size: -
d_call: -
v_call: TRBV11-2
cdr3_nt: TGTGCCAGCAGCTTAGCTCGGCGAGGGGAGACCCAGTACTTC
cdr3_aa: CASSLARRGETQYF

j_call: TRBJ1-2
clone_size: -
d_call: TRBD1
v_call: TRBV6-1
cdr3_nt: TGTGCCACCACCCTCGACAGGGAAGGCTACACCTTC
cdr3_aa: CATTLDREGYTF

j_call: TRBJ2-7
clone_size: -
d_call: TRBD2
v_call: TRBV18
cdr3_nt: TGTGCCAGCTCACCCTTTGGGGAGGGCGCCGAGCAGTACTTC
cdr3_aa: CASSPFGEGAEQYF

j_call: TRBJ2-3
clone_size: -
d_call: -
v_call: TRBV13
cdr3_nt: TGTGCCAGCAGCTTAGGCTCTATGGGCGCAGATACGCAGTATTTT
cdr3_aa: CASSLGSMGADTQYF

j_call: TRBJ2-1
clone_size: -
d_call: TRBD2
v_call: TRBV28
cdr3_nt: TGTGCCAGCAGCTTAATAGCGGGAGGAGAGGGCTACAATGAGCAGTTCTTC
cdr3_aa: CASSLIAGGEGYNEQFF

j_call: TRBJ2-7
clone_size: -
d_call: -
v_call: TRBV6-1
cdr3_nt: TGTGCCAGCAGCCAAGGGGGGGCCTACGAGCAGTACTTC
cdr3_aa: CASSQGGAYEQYF

j_call: TRBJ1-3
clone_size: -
d_call: TRBD1
v_call: TRBV28
cdr3_nt: TGTGCCAGCAGTTTATGGGCCGGGACAGGCTCTGGAAACACCATATATTTT
cdr3_aa: CASSLWAGTGSGNTIYF

j_call: TRBJ1-3
clone_size: -
d_call: TRBD1
v_call: TRBV7-2
cdr3_nt: TGTGCCAGCAGCTCGAGGACAGGGAGGTTCAACACCATATATTTT
cdr3_aa: CASSSRTGRFNTIYF

j_call: TRBJ2-5
clone_size: -
d_call: -
v_call: TRBV4-2
cdr3_nt: TGTGCCAGCAGCCAAAGGTCATCGACAGGGACCCAGTACTTC
cdr3_aa: CASSQRSSTGTQYF